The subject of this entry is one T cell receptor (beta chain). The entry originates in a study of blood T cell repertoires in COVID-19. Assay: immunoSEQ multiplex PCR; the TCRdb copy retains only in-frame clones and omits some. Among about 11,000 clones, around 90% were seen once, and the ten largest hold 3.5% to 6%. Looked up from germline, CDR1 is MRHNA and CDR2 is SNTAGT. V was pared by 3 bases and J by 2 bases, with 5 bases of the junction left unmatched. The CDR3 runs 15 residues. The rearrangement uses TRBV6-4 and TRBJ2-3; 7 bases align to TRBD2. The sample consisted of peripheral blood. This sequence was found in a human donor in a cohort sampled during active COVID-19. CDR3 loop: CASSEASGNTDTQYF. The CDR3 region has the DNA TGTGCCAGCAGTGAGGCTAGCGGCAACACAGATACGCAGTATTTT.